This entry is about one T cell receptor (beta chain). This specimen comes from a study of cytomegalovirus exposure and HLA in healthy donors. V was pared by 1 base and J by 4 bases, with 14 bases between. The CDR3 runs 15 residues. Researchers ran the PCR with 60 Vbeta and 13 Jbeta primers. Data came from immunoSEQ multiplex PCR; TCRdb stores just in-frame clones and leaves some out. The sample lists about 110,000 clones; about four fifths were seen once. This chain uses TRBV23-1 with TRBJ2-7; D is unresolved. TRBV23-1 is designated an ORF whose function remains uncertain. Input material: PBMCs. This TCR was recovered from a man aged 50 to 59 in good health and CMV-seronegative. The CDR3 protein is CASSQCPRRGYEQYV. The CDR3 DNA follows: TGCGCCAGCAGTCAATGCCCCAGACGAGGTTACGAGCAGTACGTC.